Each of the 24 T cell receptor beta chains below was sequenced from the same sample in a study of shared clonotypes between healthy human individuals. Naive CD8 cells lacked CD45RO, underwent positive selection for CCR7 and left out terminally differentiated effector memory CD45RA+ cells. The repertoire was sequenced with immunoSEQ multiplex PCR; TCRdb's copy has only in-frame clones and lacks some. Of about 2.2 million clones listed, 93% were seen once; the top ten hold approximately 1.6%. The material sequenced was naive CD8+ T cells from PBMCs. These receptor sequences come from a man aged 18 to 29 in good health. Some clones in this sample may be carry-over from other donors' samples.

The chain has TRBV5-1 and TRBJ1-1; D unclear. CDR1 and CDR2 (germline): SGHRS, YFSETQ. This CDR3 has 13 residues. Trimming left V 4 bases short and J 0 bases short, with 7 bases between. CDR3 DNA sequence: TGCGCCAGCAGCCGGGCCCTGAACACTGAAGCTTTCTTT. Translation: CASSRALNTEAFF.

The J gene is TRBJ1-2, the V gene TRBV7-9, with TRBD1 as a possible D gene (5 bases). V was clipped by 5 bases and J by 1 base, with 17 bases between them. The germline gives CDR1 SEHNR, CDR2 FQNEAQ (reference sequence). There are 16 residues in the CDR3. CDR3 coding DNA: TGTGCCAGCAGCCCCCCGACAGCGTGGATTAACTATGGCTACACCTTC. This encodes CASSPPTAWINYGYTF.

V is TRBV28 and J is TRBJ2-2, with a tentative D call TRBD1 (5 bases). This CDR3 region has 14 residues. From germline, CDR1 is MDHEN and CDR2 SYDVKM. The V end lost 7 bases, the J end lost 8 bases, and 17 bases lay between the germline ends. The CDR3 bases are TGTGCCAGCACCTTAGCCCAGGGATCAGGGGAGCTGTTTTTT. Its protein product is CASTLAQGSGELFF.

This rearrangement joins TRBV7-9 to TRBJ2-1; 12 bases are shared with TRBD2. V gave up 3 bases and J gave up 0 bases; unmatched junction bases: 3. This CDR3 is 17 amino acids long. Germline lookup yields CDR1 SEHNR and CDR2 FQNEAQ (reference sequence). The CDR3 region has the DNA TGTGCCAGCAGCTTGGGACTAGCGGGCATCTCCTACAATGAGCAGTTCTTC. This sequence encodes CASSLGLAGISYNEQFF.

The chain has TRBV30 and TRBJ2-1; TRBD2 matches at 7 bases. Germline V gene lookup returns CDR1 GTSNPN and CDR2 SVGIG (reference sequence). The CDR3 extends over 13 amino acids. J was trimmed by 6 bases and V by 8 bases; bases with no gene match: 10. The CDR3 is CALGDYSLNEQFF. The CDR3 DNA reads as TGTGCCCTTGGGGACTACTCCCTCAATGAGCAGTTCTTC.

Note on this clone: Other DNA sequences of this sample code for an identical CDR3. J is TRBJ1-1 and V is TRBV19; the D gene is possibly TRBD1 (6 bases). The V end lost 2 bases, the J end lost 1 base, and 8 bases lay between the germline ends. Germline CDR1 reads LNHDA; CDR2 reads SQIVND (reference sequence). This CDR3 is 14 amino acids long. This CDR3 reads CASSIRTANTEAFF. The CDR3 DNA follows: TGTGCCAGTAGTATACGGACAGCGAACACTGAAGCTTTCTTT.

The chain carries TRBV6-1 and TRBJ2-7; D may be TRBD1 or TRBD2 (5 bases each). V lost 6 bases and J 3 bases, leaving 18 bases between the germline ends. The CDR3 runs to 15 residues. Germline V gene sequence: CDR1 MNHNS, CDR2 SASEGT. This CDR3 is CASRDRGAWVYEQYF. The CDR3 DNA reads TGTGCCAGCAGAGACCGGGGCGCCTGGGTCTACGAGCAGTACTTC.

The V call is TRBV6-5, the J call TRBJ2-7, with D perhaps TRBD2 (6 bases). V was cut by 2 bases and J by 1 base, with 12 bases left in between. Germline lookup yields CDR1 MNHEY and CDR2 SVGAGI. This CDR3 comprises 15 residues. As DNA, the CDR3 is TGTGCCAGCAGTTACGGAAGGGACTGGTCCTACGAGCAGTACTTC. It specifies CASSYGRDWSYEQYF.

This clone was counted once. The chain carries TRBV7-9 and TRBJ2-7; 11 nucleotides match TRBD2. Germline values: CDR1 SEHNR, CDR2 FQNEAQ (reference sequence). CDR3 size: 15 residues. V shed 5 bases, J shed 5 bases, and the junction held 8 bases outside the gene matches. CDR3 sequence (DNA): TGTGCCAGCAGCGGGGGGACTAGCGGTGTCAACGAGCAGTACTTC. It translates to CASSGGTSGVNEQYF.

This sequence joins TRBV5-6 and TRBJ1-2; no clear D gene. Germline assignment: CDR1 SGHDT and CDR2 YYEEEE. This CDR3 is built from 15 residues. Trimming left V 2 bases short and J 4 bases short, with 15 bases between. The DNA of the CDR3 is TGTGCCAGCAGCTTCTGGGGTCCGAAGGGCTATGGCTACACCTTC. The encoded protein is CASSFWGPKGYGYTF.

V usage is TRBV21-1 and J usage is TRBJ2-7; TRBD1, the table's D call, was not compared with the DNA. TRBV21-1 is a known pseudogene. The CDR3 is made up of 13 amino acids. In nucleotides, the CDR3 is TGTGCCAGCAGCAAGACAACGGTAATCGAGCAGTACTTC. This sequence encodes CASSKTTVIEQYF.

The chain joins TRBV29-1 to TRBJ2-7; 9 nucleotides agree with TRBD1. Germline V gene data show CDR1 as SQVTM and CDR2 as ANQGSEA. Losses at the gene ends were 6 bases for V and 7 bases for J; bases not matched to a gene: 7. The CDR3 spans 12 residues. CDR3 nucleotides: TGCAGCGTCACAGGGGGCGCGGGGGAGCAGTACTTC. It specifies CSVTGGAGEQYF.

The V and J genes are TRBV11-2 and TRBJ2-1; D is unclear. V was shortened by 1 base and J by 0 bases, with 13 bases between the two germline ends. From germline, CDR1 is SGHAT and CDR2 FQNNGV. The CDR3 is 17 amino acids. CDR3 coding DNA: TGTGCCAGCAGCTTAGGAGCCAGGACCAGCTCCTACAATGAGCAGTTCTTC. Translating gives CASSLGARTSSYNEQFF.

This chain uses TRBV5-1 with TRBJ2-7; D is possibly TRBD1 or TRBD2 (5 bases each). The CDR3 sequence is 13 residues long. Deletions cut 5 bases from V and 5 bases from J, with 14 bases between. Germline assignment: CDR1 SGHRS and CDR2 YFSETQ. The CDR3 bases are TGCGCCAGCAGTCTTGAGAGGGGCCACGAGCAGTACTTC. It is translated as CASSLERGHEQYF. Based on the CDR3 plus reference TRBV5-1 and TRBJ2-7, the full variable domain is KAGVTQTPRYLIKTRGQQVTLSCSPISGHRSVSWYQQTPGQGLQFLFEYFSETQRNKGNFPGRFSGRQFSNSRSEMNVSTLELGDSALYLCASSLERGHEQYFGPGTRLTVT.

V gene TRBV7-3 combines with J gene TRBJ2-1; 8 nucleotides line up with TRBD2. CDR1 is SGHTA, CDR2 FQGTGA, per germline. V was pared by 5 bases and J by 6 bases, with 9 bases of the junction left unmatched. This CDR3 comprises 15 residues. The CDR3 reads CASSQGLAPSNEQFF. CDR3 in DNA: TGTGCCAGCAGCCAAGGACTAGCCCCGTCCAATGAGCAGTTCTTC.

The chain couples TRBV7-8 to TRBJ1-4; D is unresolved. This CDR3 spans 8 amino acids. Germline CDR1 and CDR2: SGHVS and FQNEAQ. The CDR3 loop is CGGEKLFF. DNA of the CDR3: TGTGGGGGTGAAAAACTGTTTTTT.

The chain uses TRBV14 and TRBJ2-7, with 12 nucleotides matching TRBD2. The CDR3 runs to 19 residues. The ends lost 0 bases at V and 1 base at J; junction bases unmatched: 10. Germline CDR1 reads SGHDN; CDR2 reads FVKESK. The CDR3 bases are TGTGCCAGCAGCCAAGATAGTTTTCCCCTAGCGGGAGGGTCCTACGAGCAGTACTTC. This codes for CASSQDSFPLAGGSYEQYF.

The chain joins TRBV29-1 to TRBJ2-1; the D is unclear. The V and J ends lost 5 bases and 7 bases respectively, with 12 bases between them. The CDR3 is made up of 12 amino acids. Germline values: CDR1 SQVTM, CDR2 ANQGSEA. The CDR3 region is CSVRLTTNEQFF. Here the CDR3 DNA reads TGCAGCGTTCGCCTCACGACGAATGAGCAGTTCTTC.

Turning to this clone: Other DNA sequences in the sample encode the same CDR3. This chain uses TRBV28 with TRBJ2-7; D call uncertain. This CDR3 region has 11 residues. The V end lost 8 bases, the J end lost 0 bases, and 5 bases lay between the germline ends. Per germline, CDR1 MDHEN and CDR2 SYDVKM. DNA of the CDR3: TGTGCCAGCGGGTCCTCCTACGAGCAGTACTTC. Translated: CASGSSYEQYF.

CDR3 protein: CAISEAGASYEQYF. CDR3 nucleotide sequence: TGTGCCATCAGTGAAGCAGGGGCCTCCTACGAGCAGTACTTC. The chain uses TRBV10-3 and TRBJ2-7; D might be TRBD1 (6 bases). V shed 3 bases and J shed 0 bases, with 9 bases lying between them. This CDR3 contains 14 residues. From germline, CDR1 is ENHRY and CDR2 SYGVKD.

The CDR3, as DNA: TGTGCCAGCAGTCCAGCCGGGACCGAGGGAGCTTTCTTT. This encodes CASSPAGTEGAFF. The chain links TRBV28 to TRBJ1-1, with D tentatively TRBD1 (5 bases). This CDR3 has 13 residues. Trimming left V 5 bases short and J 10 bases short, with 17 bases between. CDR1 MDHEN and CDR2 SYDVKM come from the germline V gene.

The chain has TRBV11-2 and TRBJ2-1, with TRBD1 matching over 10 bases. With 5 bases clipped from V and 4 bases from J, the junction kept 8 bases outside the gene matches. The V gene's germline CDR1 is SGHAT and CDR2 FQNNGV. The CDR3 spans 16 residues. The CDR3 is CASSRQGQGIYNEQFF. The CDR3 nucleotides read TGTGCCAGCAGCCGTCAGGGACAGGGGATTTACAATGAGCAGTTCTTC. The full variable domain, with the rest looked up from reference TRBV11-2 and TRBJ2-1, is EAGVAQSPRYKIIEKRQSVAFWCNPISGHATLYWYQQILGQGPKLLIQFQNNGVVDDSQLPKDRFSAERLKGVDSTLKIQPAKLEDSAVYLCASSRQGQGIYNEQFFGPGTRLTVL.

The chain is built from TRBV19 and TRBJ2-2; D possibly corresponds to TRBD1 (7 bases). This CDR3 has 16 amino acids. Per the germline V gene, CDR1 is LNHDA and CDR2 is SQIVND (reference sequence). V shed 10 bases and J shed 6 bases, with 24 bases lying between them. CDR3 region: CATQEGQVRGSGELFF. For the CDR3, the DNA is TGTGCCACCCAAGAAGGACAGGTGCGGGGATCCGGGGAGCTGTTTTTT.

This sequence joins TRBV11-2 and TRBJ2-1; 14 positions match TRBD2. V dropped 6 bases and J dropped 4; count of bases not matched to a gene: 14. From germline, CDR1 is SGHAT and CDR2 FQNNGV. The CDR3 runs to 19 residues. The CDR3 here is CASSPPGLAGVVGYNEQFF. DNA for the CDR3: TGTGCCAGCAGTCCCCCGGGACTAGCGGGAGTCGTCGGGTACAATGAGCAGTTCTTC.